The rows below give T cell receptor beta chains drawn from one sample of a study of blood T cell repertoires in COVID-19. Assay: immunoSEQ multiplex PCR; the TCRdb copy retains only in-frame clones and omits some. The table lists fewer than 65,000 clones, 80% to 90% of them singletons. Sample: peripheral blood. Receptors were obtained from a man aged 60 to 75 with acute or convalescent COVID-19. The CDR3 runs from the conserved cysteine through the conserved F or W. The D gene is left open where the match is weak.

v_gene,j_gene,d_gene,CDR3aa,CDR3nt
TRBV30,TRBJ1-1,.,CAWSFSVRGESNTEAFF,TGTGCCTGGAGTTTTTCGGTCAGGGGCGAATCTAACACTGAAGCTTTCTTT
TRBV11-2,TRBJ2-7,TRBD1,CASSLGRQGAGYEQYF,TGTGCCAGCAGCTTAGGTCGACAGGGGGCTGGCTACGAGCAGTACTTC
TRBV7-9,TRBJ1-1,.,CASSLRVGAEAFF,TGTGCCAGCAGTCTAAGGGTAGGGGCTGAAGCTTTCTTT
TRBV6-6,TRBJ1-1,.,CASSYSRGHTEAFF,TGTGCCAGCAGTTACTCTAGGGGCCACACTGAAGCTTTCTTT
TRBV19,TRBJ2-6,.,CASSIPAGANVLTF,TGTGCCAGTAGTATACCCGCTGGGGCCAACGTCCTGACTTTC
TRBV19,TRBJ1-2,.,CASSRTVRYGYTF,TGTGCCAGTAGCCGGACAGTCCGCTATGGCTACACCTTC
TRBV24-1,TRBJ2-1,TRBD2,CATSDSRGGSYNEQFF,TGTGCCACCAGTGATTCCCGGGGGGGGTCCTACAATGAGCAGTTCTTC
TRBV5-5,TRBJ1-2,.,CASSDPTGLYGYTF,TGTGCCAGCAGCGACCCGACAGGTTTATATGGCTACACCTTC
TRBV9,TRBJ1-3,.,CASSAAPGAKNTIYF,TGTGCCAGCAGCGCCGCTCCGGGAGCGAAAAACACCATATATTTT
TRBV5-5,TRBJ2-7,.,CASSSPGGASYEQYF,TGTGCCAGCAGCTCCCCCGGGGGTGCCTCCTACGAGCAGTACTTC
TRBV6-5,TRBJ1-2,TRBD1,CASMTGSGYTF,TGTGCCAGCATGACAGGGTCCGGCTACACCTTC
TRBV11-2,TRBJ2-2,.,CASSLIAEGLFF,TGTGCCAGCAGCTTAATTGCCGAGGGGCTGTTTTTT
TRBV6-6,TRBJ1-6,TRBD1,CASGTEFNSPLHF,TGTGCCAGCGGGACAGAGTTTAATTCACCCCTCCACTTT
TRBV30,TRBJ1-1,.,CAWSPDTNTEAFF,TGTGCCTGGTCCCCGGACACGAACACTGAAGCTTTCTTT
TRBV7-9,TRBJ1-2,.,CASSLQGTNYGYTF,TGTGCCAGCAGCTTACAGGGTACTAACTATGGCTACACCTTC
TRBV6-1,TRBJ1-6,.,CASSEGRTYNSPLHF,TGTGCCAGCAGTGAAGGGCGGACCTATAATTCACCCCTCCACTTT